A single sample is the source of the 11 T cell receptor beta chains below, sequenced in a study of T cells expressing NK-cell markers. TCRdb re-called the 5' RACE reads; one entry per CDR3 protein, DNA not given. Recorded for this sample: about 160,000 distinct CDR3 sequences. The sample was blood T cells: a sorted CD56 or NKG2C T cell subset, CD4+ or CD8+ T cells, or bulk PBMC T cells (not recorded which). The source of these receptors is a man aged 18 to 69 in good health.

This chain uses TRBV6-5 with TRBJ1-2; without DNA, the TCRdb call of TRBD1 cannot be checked. Germline V gives CDR1 MNHEY, CDR2 SVGAGI. CDR3 length: 16 amino acids. The CDR3 protein is CASSYYATGGGYGYTF.

The rearrangement uses TRBV7-9 and TRBJ2-5; TCRdb indicates TRBD2, and absent DNA this call remains unverified. Germline CDR1 reads SEHNR; CDR2 reads FQNEAQ (reference sequence). This CDR3 has 16 residues. The CDR3 loop is CASSLGSAGGQETQYF.

This rearrangement joins TRBV12-3 or TRBV12-4 to TRBJ2-7; TCRdb indicates TRBD1, and absent DNA this call remains unverified. The CDR3 has 15 amino acids. CDR3 sequence: CASSLNLGPGNEQYF.

The chain carries TRBV5-1 and TRBJ1-2; TCRdb selects TRBD1, and the lack of DNA leaves this call unchecked. Looked up from germline, CDR1 is SGHRS and CDR2 is YFSETQ. The CDR3 totals 14 residues. CDR3: CASSFKTGPYGYTF.

The chain recombines TRBV18 with TRBJ1-4. CDR3 length equals 14 residues. Germline CDR1 KGHSH, CDR2 LQKENI. The CDR3 sequence: CASSPSVSNEKLFF.

The chain is built from TRBV29-1 and TRBJ2-1. The germline gives CDR1 SQVTM, CDR2 ANQGSEA. The CDR3 runs to 15 residues. Here the CDR3 reads CSVEEGVAGWNEQFF.

V and J are TRBV11-2 and TRBJ1-4; TCRdb's D call of TRBD1 is untestable without DNA. The CDR3 loop spans 12 amino acids. Germline CDR1 SGHAT, CDR2 FQNNGV. The CDR3 protein is CASSRQGEKLFF.

The chain joins TRBV2 to TRBJ2-7; TCRdb gives TRBD2 as the D gene, but with no DNA this cannot be confirmed. CDR3 length: 14 amino acids. Germline lookup yields CDR1 SNHLY and CDR2 FYNNEI. The CDR3 sequence is CASSGGGRDDEQYF.

The chain links TRBV7-9 to TRBJ1-5. CDR3 length: 16 amino acids. In germline, CDR1 is SEHNR, CDR2 FQNEAQ (reference sequence). CDR3: CASSSTGTAYNQPQHF.

V is TRBV7-9 and J is TRBJ1-6. Germline V lookup: CDR1 SEHNR, CDR2 FQNEAQ (reference sequence). This CDR3 spans 14 amino acids. The CDR3 sequence: CASSPPGRGSPLHF.

The chain joins TRBV4-1 to TRBJ2-1; TCRdb selects TRBD1, and the lack of DNA leaves this call unchecked. This CDR3 contains 15 residues. In germline, CDR1 is MGHRA, CDR2 YSYEKL. CDR3 protein: CASSLGQGFGNEQFF.